Each of the 30 T cell receptor beta chains below was sequenced from the same sample in a study of monozygotic twins with inflammatory bowel disease. TCRdb reprocessed the 5' RACE reads and reports one entry per CDR3 protein, with no DNA. The sample's table shows about 200,000 distinct CDR3 sequences. Sequencing was carried out using blood. The receptors derive from a human donor with ulcerative colitis or Crohn's disease, or a healthy co-twin of an affected twin (not recorded which).

This rearrangement joins TRBV29-1 to TRBJ1-6; the TCRdb D gene call, TRBD1, has no DNA to confirm it. The CDR3 covers 17 residues. The germline V gene has CDR1 SQVTM and CDR2 ANQGSEA. The CDR3 sequence: CSALRQGPATSNSPLHF.

CDR3 region: CASSSVYEQYF. This sequence joins TRBV3-1 and TRBJ2-7. The CDR3 spans 11 residues. Germline loops: CDR1 LGHDT, CDR2 YNNKEL (reference sequence).

The chain links TRBV27 to TRBJ2-6; the TRBD1 assignment by TCRdb is unverifiable without DNA. The CDR3 runs 18 residues. Germline CDR1 reads MNHEY; CDR2 reads SMNVEV (reference sequence). The chain's CDR3 is CASSFLQGSSSGANVLTF.

This chain links TRBV12-3 or TRBV12-4 with TRBJ2-1; TCRdb lists TRBD2, though no DNA is available to test this call. This CDR3 has 15 amino acids. The CDR3 reads CASSPRTSGYNEQFF.

This chain connects TRBV5-1 to TRBJ2-3; TCRdb names TRBD2, which stays unverified in the absence of DNA. The length of the CDR3 is 17 residues. CDR1 and CDR2 (germline): SGHRS, YFSETQ. The CDR3 region is CASSRIDARGGTDTQYF. Combining the CDR3 with reference TRBV5-1 and TRBJ2-3 gives the whole variable domain KAGVTQTPRYLIKTRGQQVTLSCSPISGHRSVSWYQQTPGQGLQFLFEYFSETQRNKGNFPGRFSGRQFSNSRSEMNVSTLELGDSALYLCASSRIDARGGTDTQYFGPGTRLTVL.

The gene calls are TRBV7-3 and TRBJ2-1; TCRdb's D call, TRBD2, is unchecked because there is no DNA. The CDR3 length is 16 residues. CDR1 and CDR2 (germline): SGHTA, FQGTGA. CDR3 in amino acids: CASSSDPRENYNEQFF.

V is TRBV4-1 and J is TRBJ1-5. Looked up from germline, CDR1 is MGHRA and CDR2 is YSYEKL. The CDR3 has 16 amino acids. CDR3 region: CASSQDYNSFIQPQHF.

This chain links TRBV11-2 with TRBJ1-5. Germline lookup yields CDR1 SGHAT and CDR2 FQNNGV. CDR3 size: 13 residues. The CDR3 here is CASSFNNNQPQHF. Supplemented by reference TRBV11-2 and TRBJ1-5, the full variable domain reads EAGVAQSPRYKIIEKRQSVAFWCNPISGHATLYWYQQILGQGPKLLIQFQNNGVVDDSQLPKDRFSAERLKGVDSTLKIQPAKLEDSAVYLCASSFNNNQPQHFGDGTRLSIL.

This rearrangement joins TRBV20-1 to TRBJ1-1. The CDR3 length is 14 residues. The germline gives CDR1 DFQATT, CDR2 SNEGSKA (reference sequence). CDR3 in amino acids: CSASSISLNTEAFF.

This rearrangement joins TRBV18 to TRBJ1-4. Germline CDR1 and CDR2: KGHSH and LQKENI. CDR3 length: 14 amino acids. CDR3 sequence: CASSPQQLNEKLFF.

This chain connects TRBV20-1 to TRBJ1-3. CDR3 size: 13 residues. Germline CDR1 reads DFQATT; CDR2 reads SNEGSKA (reference sequence). CDR3: CSATALLRNTIYF.

J is TRBJ2-7 and V is TRBV5-1; TCRdb's D call, TRBD1, is unchecked because there is no DNA. The CDR3 consists of 12 residues. CDR1 SGHRS and CDR2 YFSETQ come from the germline V gene. The CDR3 here is CASSLQGNEQYF.

The V and J genes are TRBV19 and TRBJ2-3; checking the TCRdb D call of TRBD1 is not possible without DNA. CDR3 size: 16 residues. Germline V gives CDR1 LNHDA, CDR2 SQIVND (reference sequence). This CDR3 reads CASSIAGALGTDTQYF. The variable domain in full, completed from reference TRBV19 and TRBJ2-3, reads DGGITQSPKYLFRKEGQNVTLSCEQNLNHDAMYWYRQDPGQGLRLIYYSQIVNDFQKGDIAEGYSVSREKKESFPLTVTSAQKNPTAFYLCASSIAGALGTDTQYFGPGTRLTVL.

The genes are TRBV7-2 and TRBJ1-1; the TCRdb call, TRBD1, lacks DNA for checking. Germline-derived CDR1 and CDR2 are SGHTA and FQGNSA. CDR3 length equals 14 residues. CDR3 residues: CASSREQGGTEAFF.

V usage is TRBV13 and J usage is TRBJ2-7; TCRdb reports TRBD1, a call that lacks DNA to check it against. This CDR3 has 14 amino acids. CDR1 is PRHDT, CDR2 FYEKMQ, per germline (reference sequence). CDR3 region: CASSLGTGGYEQYF.

V gene TRBV7-3 combines with J gene TRBJ2-3. The CDR3 sequence is 14 residues long. The germline CDR1 and CDR2 sequences are SGHTA and FQGTGA. CDR3 sequence: CASSLRFSTDTQYF.

The rearrangement links TRBV25-1 to TRBJ1-1. Looked up from germline, CDR1 is MGHDK and CDR2 is SYGVNS. The CDR3 loop spans 13 amino acids. The CDR3 reads CASMDPENTEAFF. Full variable domain (outside the CDR3, taken from reference TRBV25-1 and TRBJ1-1): EADIYQTPRYLVIGTGKKITLECSQTMGHDKMYWYQQDPGMELHLIHYSYGVNSTEKGDLSSESTVSRIRTEHFPLTLESARPSHTSQYLCASMDPENTEAFFGQGTRLTVV.

This chain's CDR3 is CASSSTGTGAGNEQFF. The chain joins TRBV6-5 to TRBJ2-1; TCRdb indicates TRBD1, and absent DNA this call remains unverified. This CDR3 is 16 amino acids long. Looked up from germline, CDR1 is MNHEY and CDR2 is SVGAGI.

The genes are TRBV7-2 and TRBJ2-3; the D gene TCRdb calls, TRBD2, cannot be checked with no DNA. CDR1 is SGHTA, CDR2 FQGNSA, per germline. The CDR3 is 14 residues long. The CDR3 reads CASSPGRAGDTQYF. Based on the CDR3 plus reference TRBV7-2 and TRBJ2-3, the full variable domain is GAGVSQSPSNKVTEKGKDVELRCDPISGHTALYWYRQSLGQGLEFLIYFQGNSAPDKSGLPSDRFSAERTGGSVSTLTIQRTQQEDSAVYLCASSPGRAGDTQYFGPGTRLTVL.

CDR3 sequence reads: CASSPSTSGQLLRDEQFF. The gene calls are TRBV25-1 and TRBJ2-1; there is no DNA to check the TCRdb D call of TRBD1. This CDR3 has 18 residues. Per germline, CDR1 MGHDK and CDR2 SYGVNS.

The V call is TRBV4-2, the J call TRBJ2-1; TCRdb selects TRBD1, and the lack of DNA leaves this call unchecked. CDR1 LGHNA and CDR2 YNFKEQ come from the germline V gene. This CDR3 region has 16 residues. CDR3: CASSQVLSGGNNEQFF.

This CDR3 is CASSFGFSTGELFF. The rearrangement links TRBV12-3 or TRBV12-4 to TRBJ2-2. CDR3 size: 14 residues.

The chain carries TRBV27 and TRBJ2-6. This CDR3 region has 13 residues. Looked up from germline, CDR1 is MNHEY and CDR2 is SMNVEV (reference sequence). CDR3: CATRGSGANVLTF.

The rearrangement links TRBV4-2 to TRBJ1-3. CDR1 LGHNA and CDR2 YNFKEQ come from the germline V gene. The CDR3 length is 14 residues. Here the CDR3 reads CASSQAYAGDTIYF.

V is TRBV20-1 and J is TRBJ1-5. The CDR3 has 12 amino acids. Germline CDR1 reads DFQATT; CDR2 reads SNEGSKA (reference sequence). CDR3 amino acids: CSLTSQNQPQHF.

V usage is TRBV5-1 and J usage is TRBJ1-1. The germline V gene encodes CDR1 SGHRS and CDR2 YFSETQ. CDR3 length: 16 amino acids. CDR3 residues: CASSSQRRGKGGEAFF.

The chain combines TRBV12-3 or TRBV12-4 with TRBJ2-3. The CDR3 totals 15 residues. The CDR3 here is CASSYLTTSTDTQYF.

The CDR3 reads CASSLSGTGGYEQYF. The genes are TRBV5-1 and TRBJ2-7; there is no DNA to check the TCRdb D call of TRBD1. CDR3 size: 15 residues. Germline V gene sequence: CDR1 SGHRS, CDR2 YFSETQ.

The chain employs TRBV4-3 and TRBJ2-1. Germline CDR1 and CDR2: LGHNA and YSLEER. CDR3 length equals 15 residues. The CDR3: CASSPRIPSYNEQFF.

This chain links TRBV11-2 with TRBJ2-3; TCRdb selects TRBD2, and the lack of DNA leaves this call unchecked. Germline V gives CDR1 SGHAT, CDR2 FQNNGV. There are 13 residues in the CDR3. The CDR3 loop is CASSSGGTSRGAF.